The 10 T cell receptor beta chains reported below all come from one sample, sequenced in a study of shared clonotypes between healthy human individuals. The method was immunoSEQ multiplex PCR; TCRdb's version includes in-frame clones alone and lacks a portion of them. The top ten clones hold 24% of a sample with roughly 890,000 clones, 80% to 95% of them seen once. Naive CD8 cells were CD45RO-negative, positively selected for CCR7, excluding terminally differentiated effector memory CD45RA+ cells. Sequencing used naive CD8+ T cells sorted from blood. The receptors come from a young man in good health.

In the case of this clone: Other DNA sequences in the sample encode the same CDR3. CDR3 sequence (DNA): TGCGCCAGCAGAGCGGGGTACAATGAGCAGTTCTTC. Translated: CASRAGYNEQFF. The chain carries TRBV5-1 and TRBJ2-1; 7 bases match TRBD2. The CDR3 extends over 12 amino acids. Germline trimming cut 5 bases from V and 4 bases from J; bases unmatched to any gene: 0. Germline CDR1 is SGHRS and CDR2 is YFSETQ.

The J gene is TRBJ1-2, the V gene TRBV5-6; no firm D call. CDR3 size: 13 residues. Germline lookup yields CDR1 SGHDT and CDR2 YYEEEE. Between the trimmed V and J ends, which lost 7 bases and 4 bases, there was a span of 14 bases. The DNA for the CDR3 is TGTGCCAGCTATAGTCGAAAGACCTATGGCTACACCTTC. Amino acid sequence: CASYSRKTYGYTF. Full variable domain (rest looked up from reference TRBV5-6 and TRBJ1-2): DAGVTQSPTHLIKTRGQQVTLRCSPKSGHDTVSWYQQALGQGPQFIFQYYEEEERQRGNFPDRFSGHQFPNYSSELNVNALLLGDSALYLCASYSRKTYGYTFGSGTRLTVV.

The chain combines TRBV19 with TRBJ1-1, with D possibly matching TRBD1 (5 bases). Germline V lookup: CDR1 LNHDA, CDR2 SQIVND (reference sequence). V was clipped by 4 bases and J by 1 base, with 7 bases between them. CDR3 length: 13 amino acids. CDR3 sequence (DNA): TGTGCCAGTAGTACGACAGCGAACACTGAAGCTTTCTTT. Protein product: CASSTTANTEAFF.

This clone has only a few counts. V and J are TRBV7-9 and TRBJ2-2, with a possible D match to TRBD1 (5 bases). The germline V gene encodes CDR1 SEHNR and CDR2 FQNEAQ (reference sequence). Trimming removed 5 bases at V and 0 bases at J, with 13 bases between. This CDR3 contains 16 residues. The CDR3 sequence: CASSPRGPANTGELFF. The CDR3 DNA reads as TGTGCCAGCAGCCCAAGGGGCCCAGCGAACACCGGGGAGCTGTTTTTT.

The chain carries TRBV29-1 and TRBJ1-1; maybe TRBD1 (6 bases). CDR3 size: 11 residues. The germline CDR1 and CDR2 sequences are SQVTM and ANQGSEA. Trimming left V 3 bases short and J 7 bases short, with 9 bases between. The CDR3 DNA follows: TGCAGCGTTGAGCAGGGGCTTGAAGCTTTCTTT. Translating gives CSVEQGLEAFF.

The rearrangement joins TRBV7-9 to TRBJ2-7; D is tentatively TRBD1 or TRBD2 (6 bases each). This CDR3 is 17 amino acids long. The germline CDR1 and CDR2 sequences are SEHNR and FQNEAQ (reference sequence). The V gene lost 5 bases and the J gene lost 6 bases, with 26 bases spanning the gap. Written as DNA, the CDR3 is TGTGCCAGCAGCCCAGCGCCGGGAACAGGGAGGACCGCCGAGCAGTACTTC. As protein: CASSPAPGTGRTAEQYF.

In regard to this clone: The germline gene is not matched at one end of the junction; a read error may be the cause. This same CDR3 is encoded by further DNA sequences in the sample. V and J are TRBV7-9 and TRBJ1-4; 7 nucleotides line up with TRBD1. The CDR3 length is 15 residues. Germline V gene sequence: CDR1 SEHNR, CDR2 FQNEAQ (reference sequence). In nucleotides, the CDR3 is TGTGCCAGCAGCCCCGGGACAGCGACTAATGAAAAGCTGTTTTTT. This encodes CASSPGTATNEKLFF.

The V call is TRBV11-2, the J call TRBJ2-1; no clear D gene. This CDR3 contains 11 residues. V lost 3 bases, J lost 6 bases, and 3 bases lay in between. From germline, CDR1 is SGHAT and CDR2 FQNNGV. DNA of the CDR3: TGTGCCAGCAGCTTCGTCAATGAGCAGTTCTTC. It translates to CASSFVNEQFF.

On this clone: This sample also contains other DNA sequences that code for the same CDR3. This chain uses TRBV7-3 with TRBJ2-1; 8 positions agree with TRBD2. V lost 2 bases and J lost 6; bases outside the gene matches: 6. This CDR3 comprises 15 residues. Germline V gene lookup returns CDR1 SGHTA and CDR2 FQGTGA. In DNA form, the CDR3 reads TGTGCCAGCAGCTTAGCGGGAGGACCCTCCAATGAGCAGTTCTTC. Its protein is CASSLAGGPSNEQFF.

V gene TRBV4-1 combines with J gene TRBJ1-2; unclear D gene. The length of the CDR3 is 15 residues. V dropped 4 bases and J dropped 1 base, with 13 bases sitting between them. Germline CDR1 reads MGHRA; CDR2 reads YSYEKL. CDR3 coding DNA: TGCGCCAGCAGCCCCACCGACGGGAATAACTATGGCTACACCTTC. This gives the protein CASSPTDGNNYGYTF.